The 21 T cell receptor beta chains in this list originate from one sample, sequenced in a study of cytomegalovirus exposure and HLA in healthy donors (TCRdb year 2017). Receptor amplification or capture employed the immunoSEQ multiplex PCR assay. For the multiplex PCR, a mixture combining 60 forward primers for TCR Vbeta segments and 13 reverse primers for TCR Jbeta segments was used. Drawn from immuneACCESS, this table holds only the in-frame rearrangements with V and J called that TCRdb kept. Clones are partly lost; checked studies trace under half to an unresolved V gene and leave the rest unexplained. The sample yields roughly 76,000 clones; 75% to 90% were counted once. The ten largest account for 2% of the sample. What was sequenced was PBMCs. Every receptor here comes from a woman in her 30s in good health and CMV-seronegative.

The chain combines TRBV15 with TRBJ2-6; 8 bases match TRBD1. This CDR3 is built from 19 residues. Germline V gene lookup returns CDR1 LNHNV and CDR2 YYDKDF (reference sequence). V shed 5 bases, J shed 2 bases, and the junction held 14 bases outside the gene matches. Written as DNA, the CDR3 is TGTGCCACCAGCGGAGGGACAGGTTCAAACCCGACTGGGGCCAACGTCCTGACTTTC. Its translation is CATSGGTGSNPTGANVLTF.

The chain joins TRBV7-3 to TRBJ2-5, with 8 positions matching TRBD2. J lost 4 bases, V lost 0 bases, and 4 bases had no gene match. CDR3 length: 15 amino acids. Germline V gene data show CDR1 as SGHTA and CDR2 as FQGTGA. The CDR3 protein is CASSLTLAGGETQYF. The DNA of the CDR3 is TGTGCCAGCAGCTTAACCCTAGCGGGCGGAGAGACCCAGTACTTC.

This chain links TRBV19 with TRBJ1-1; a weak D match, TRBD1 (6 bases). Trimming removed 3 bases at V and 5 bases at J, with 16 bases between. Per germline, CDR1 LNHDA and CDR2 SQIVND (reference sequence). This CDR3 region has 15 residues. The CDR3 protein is CASSIPPGQPTEAFF. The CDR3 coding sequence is TGTGCCAGTAGTATTCCTCCAGGACAGCCAACTGAAGCTTTCTTT.

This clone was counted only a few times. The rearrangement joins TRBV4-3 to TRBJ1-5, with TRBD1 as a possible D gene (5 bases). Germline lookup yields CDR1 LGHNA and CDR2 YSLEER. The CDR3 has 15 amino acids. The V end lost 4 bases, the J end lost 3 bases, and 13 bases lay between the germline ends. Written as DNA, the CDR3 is TGCGCCAGCAGCCTTTTCCAGGGCTCCAATCAGCCCCAGCATTTT. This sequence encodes CASSLFQGSNQPQHF.

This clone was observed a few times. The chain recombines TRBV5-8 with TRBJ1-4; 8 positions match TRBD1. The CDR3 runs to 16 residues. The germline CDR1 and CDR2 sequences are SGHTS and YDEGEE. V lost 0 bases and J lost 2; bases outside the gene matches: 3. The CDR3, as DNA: TGTGCCAGCAGCTTGGGGACAGGGTCTACTAATGAAAAACTGTTTTTT. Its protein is CASSLGTGSTNEKLFF.

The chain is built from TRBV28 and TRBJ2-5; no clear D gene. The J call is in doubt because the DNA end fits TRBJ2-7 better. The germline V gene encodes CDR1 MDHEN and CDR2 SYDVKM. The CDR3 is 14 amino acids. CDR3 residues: CASSLGSTEYEQYF. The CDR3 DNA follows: TGTGCCAGCAGTTTAGGGTCTACAGAATACGAGCAGTACTTC.

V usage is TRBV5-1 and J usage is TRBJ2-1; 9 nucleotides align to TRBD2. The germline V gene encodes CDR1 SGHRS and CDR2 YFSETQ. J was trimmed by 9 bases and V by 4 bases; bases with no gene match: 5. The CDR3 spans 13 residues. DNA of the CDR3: TGCGCCAGCAGCCTTAGCGGGAGCCCTGAGCAGTTCTTC. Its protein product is CASSLSGSPEQFF. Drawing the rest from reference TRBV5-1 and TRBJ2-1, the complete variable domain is KAGVTQTPRYLIKTRGQQVTLSCSPISGHRSVSWYQQTPGQGLQFLFEYFSETQRNKGNFPGRFSGRQFSNSRSEMNVSTLELGDSALYLCASSLSGSPEQFFGPGTRLTVL.

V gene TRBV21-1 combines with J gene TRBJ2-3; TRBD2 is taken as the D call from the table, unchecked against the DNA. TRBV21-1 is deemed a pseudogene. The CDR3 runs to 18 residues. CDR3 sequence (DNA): TGTGCCAGCAGCAAAGGCCCGCTAGCGGGAGGGCCGACAGATACGCAGTATTTT. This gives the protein CASSKGPLAGGPTDTQYF.

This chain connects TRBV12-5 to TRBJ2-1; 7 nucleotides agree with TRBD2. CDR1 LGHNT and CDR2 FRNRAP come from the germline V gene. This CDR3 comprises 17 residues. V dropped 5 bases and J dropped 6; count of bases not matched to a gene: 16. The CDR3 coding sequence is TGTGCTAGTGGTCTGGGGTGGTCTGGCGGGAGATCCAATGAGCAGTTCTTC. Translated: CASGLGWSGGRSNEQFF.

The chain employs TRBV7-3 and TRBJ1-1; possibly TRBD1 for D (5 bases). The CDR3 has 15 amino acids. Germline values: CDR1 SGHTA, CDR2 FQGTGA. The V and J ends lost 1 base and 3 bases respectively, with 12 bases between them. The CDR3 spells CASSLRAGSDTEAFF. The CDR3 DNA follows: TGTGCCAGCAGCTTAAGGGCAGGGTCGGACACTGAAGCTTTCTTT.

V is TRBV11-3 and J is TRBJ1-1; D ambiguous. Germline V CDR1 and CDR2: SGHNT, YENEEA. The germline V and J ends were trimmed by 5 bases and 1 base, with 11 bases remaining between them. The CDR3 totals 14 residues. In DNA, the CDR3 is TGTGCCAGCAGCGTCAGGTTGAAGAACACTGAAGCTTTCTTT. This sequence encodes CASSVRLKNTEAFF.

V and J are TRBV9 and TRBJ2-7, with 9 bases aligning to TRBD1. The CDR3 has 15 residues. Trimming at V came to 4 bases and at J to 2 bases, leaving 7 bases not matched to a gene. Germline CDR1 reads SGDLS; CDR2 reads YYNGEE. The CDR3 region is CASSPSNRGPYEQYF. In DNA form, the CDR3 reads TGTGCCAGCAGCCCATCGAACAGGGGGCCCTACGAGCAGTACTTC.

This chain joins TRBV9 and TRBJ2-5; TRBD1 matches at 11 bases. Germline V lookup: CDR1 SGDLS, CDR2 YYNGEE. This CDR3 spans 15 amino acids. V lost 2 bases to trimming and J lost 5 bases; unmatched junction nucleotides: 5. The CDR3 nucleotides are TGTGCCAGCAGCGTTGGACAGGGGGCTTATGAGACCCAGTACTTC. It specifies CASSVGQGAYETQYF.

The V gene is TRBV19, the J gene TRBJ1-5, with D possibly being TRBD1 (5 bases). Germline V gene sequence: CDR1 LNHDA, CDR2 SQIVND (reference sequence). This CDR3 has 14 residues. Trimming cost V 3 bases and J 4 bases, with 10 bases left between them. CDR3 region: CASSIRDRNQPQHF. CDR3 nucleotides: TGTGCCAGTAGTATCAGGGATAGAAATCAGCCCCAGCATTTT.

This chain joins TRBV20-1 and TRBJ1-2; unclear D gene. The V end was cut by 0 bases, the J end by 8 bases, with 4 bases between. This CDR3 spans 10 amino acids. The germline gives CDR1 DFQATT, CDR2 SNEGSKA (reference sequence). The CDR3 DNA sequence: TGCAGTGCTAGAGATCTCGGCTACACCTTC. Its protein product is CSARDLGYTF.

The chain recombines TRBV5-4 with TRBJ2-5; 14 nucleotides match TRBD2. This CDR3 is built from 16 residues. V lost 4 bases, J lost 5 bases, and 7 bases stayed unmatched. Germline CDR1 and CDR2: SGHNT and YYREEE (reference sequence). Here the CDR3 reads CASSRGLAGGGETQYF. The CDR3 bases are TGTGCCAGCAGCCGCGGACTAGCGGGAGGTGGGGAGACCCAGTACTTC.

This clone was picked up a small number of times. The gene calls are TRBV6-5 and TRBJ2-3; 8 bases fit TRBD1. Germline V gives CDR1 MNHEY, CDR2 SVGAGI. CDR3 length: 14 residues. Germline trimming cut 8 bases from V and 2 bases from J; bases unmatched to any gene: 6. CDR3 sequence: CASGQQGDTDTQYF. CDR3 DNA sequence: TGTGCCAGCGGCCAACAGGGGGACACAGATACGCAGTATTTT.

CDR3 residues: CASSPRTSEGGYTF. CDR3 in DNA: TGTGCCAGCAGCCCACGGACCTCCGAGGGCGGCTACACCTTC. The chain uses TRBV11-3 and TRBJ1-2; D is ambiguous. Germline V lookup: CDR1 SGHNT, CDR2 YENEEA. CDR3 length: 14 amino acids. Trimming left V 5 bases short and J 8 bases short, with 18 bases between.

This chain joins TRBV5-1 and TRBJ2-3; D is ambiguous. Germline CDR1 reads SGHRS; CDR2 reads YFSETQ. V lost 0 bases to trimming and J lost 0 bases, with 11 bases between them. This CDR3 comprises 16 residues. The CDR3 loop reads CASSLGRTTSTDTQYF. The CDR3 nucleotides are TGCGCCAGCAGCTTGGGACGTACTACTAGCACAGATACGCAGTATTTT.

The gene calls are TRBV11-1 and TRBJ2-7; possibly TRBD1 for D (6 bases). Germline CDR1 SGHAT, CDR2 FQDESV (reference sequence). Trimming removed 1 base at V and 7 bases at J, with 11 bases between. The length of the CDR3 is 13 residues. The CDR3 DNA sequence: TGTGCCAGCAGCTTAGACAGGGTCGGAGAGCAGTACTTC. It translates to CASSLDRVGEQYF.

CDR3 protein: CASSLDQGYEQYF. As DNA, the CDR3 is TGTGCCAGCAGCTTAGATCAGGGCTACGAGCAGTACTTC. This chain connects TRBV11-3 to TRBJ2-5; D is possibly TRBD1 (5 bases). The end of the DNA fits TRBJ2-7 better, so the J call may be wrong. Germline CDR1 and CDR2: SGHNT and YENEEA. The CDR3 consists of 13 residues.